What follows are 10 T cell receptor beta chains derived from one specimen sequenced in a study of cytomegalovirus exposure and HLA in healthy donors. The study ran its PCR with 60 Vbeta and 13 Jbeta primers. TCRdb's copy holds only in-frame clones and misses some; the assay was immunoSEQ multiplex PCR. This table has 110,000 or so clones, over 60% appearing once. The source material was PBMCs. The receptors originated from a man between 18 and 35 years old in good health and CMV-seropositive.

The V call is TRBV10-3, the J call TRBJ2-7, with D perhaps TRBD2 (6 bases). Germline CDR1 ENHRY, CDR2 SYGVKD. Trimming left V 5 bases short and J 6 bases short, with 14 bases between. CDR3 length: 13 amino acids. In nucleotides, the CDR3 is TGTGCCATCAGTCGATCCCACGGGGGCGAGCAGTACTTC. This codes for CAISRSHGGEQYF.

The rearrangement links TRBV5-6 to TRBJ1-2, with D possibly matching TRBD1 (6 bases). The CDR3 loop spans 16 amino acids. From germline, CDR1 is SGHDT and CDR2 YYEEEE. V lost 4 bases and J lost 8, with 24 bases in between. The chain's CDR3 is CASSLRTTGRYRGYTF. Here the CDR3 DNA reads TGTGCCAGCAGCCTTCGGACGACAGGCCGGTATAGGGGCTACACCTTC.

This chain uses TRBV14 with TRBJ1-6, with 7 bases that match TRBD1. The CDR3 spans 17 residues. Germline V lookup: CDR1 SGHDN, CDR2 FVKESK. V trimming: 0 bases; J trimming: 5 bases; junction bases outside the gene matches: 7. The CDR3 nucleotides read TGTGCCAGCAGCCAAGATGAGGGGGCTCGGGATAATTCACCCCTCCACTTT. It encodes CASSQDEGARDNSPLHF.

This chain joins TRBV2 and TRBJ2-5, with TRBD2 identical over 13 bases. The CDR3 length is 16 residues. Germline V gives CDR1 SNHLY, CDR2 FYNNEI. Trimming took 8 bases from V and 4 from J; bases not matched to a gene: 10. For the CDR3, the DNA is TGTGCCAGCGTAACTAGCGGGGGGGCGCGGGGAGAGACCCAGTACTTC. Protein product: CASVTSGGARGETQYF.

The gene calls are TRBV7-2 and TRBJ2-7; 7 nucleotides align to TRBD1. Trimming at V came to 3 bases and at J to 5 bases, leaving 7 bases not matched to a gene. There are 14 residues in the CDR3. Germline V gene lookup returns CDR1 SGHTA and CDR2 FQGNSA. CDR3 amino acids: CASSFNRGRDEQYF. The DNA for the CDR3 is TGTGCCAGCAGCTTCAACAGGGGCCGCGACGAGCAGTACTTC.

The chain joins TRBV12-5 to TRBJ1-1; TRBD1 agrees at 9 bases. The junction had 1 base not matched to a gene; V was cut back by 2 bases and J by 0 bases. The germline CDR1 and CDR2 sequences are LGHNT and FRNRAP. The CDR3 totals 15 residues. CDR3 in amino acids: CASGLNRGLNTEAFF. The CDR3 coding sequence is TGTGCTAGTGGTTTGAACAGGGGGCTGAACACTGAAGCTTTCTTT.

The chain has TRBV6-9 and TRBJ1-5; D gene uncertain. Trimming pared 6 bases from V and 3 bases from J, leaving 3 bases between. CDR1 is MNHGY, CDR2 SVAAGI, per germline. The CDR3 sequence is 11 residues long. The CDR3 DNA reads TGTGCCAGCAGCTTCAATCAGCCCCAGCATTTT. Translated, it gives CASSFNQPQHF.

The chain couples TRBV2 to TRBJ2-7, with 7 positions matching TRBD1. This CDR3 has 14 amino acids. In germline, CDR1 is SNHLY, CDR2 FYNNEI. The V gene end was trimmed by 6 bases and the J gene end by 7 bases; junction bases not matched to a gene: 12. The CDR3 DNA is TGTGCCAGCAGAATGAGGGGGCCTGTGATTGAGCAGTACGTC. Protein: CASRMRGPVIEQYV.

V is TRBV7-9 and J is TRBJ2-4; the match to TRBD1 covers 12 bases. The CDR3 contains 16 residues. The germline V gene has CDR1 SEHNR and CDR2 FQNEAQ (reference sequence). Germline trimming cut 1 base from V and 9 bases from J; bases unmatched to any gene: 7. CDR3 protein: CASSLGGQGAVGIQYF. CDR3 bases: TGTGCCAGCAGCTTAGGGGGACAGGGGGCCGTGGGCATTCAGTACTTC.

This chain joins TRBV7-8 and TRBJ2-5; 7 positions match TRBD2. Unmatched junction bases numbered 6, after V lost 3 bases and J lost 2 bases. Per the germline V gene, CDR1 is SGHVS and CDR2 is FQNEAQ. CDR3 size: 15 residues. The CDR3 here is CASSFSGRGQETQYF. The DNA of the CDR3 is TGTGCCAGCAGCTTTTCGGGGAGGGGACAAGAGACCCAGTACTTC.